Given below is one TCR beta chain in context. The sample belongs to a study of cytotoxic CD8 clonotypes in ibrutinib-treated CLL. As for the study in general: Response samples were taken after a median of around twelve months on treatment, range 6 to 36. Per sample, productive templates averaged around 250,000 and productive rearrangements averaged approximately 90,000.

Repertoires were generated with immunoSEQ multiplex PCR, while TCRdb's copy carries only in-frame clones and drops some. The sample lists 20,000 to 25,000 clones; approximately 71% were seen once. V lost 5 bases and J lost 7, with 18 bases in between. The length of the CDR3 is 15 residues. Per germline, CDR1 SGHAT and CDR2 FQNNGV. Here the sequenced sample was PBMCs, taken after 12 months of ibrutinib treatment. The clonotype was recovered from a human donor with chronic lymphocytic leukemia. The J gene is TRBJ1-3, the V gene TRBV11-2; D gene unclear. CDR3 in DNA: TGTGCCAGCAGCACCAACAAGGGAATTTGGAACACCATATATTTT. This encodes CASSTNKGIWNTIYF.